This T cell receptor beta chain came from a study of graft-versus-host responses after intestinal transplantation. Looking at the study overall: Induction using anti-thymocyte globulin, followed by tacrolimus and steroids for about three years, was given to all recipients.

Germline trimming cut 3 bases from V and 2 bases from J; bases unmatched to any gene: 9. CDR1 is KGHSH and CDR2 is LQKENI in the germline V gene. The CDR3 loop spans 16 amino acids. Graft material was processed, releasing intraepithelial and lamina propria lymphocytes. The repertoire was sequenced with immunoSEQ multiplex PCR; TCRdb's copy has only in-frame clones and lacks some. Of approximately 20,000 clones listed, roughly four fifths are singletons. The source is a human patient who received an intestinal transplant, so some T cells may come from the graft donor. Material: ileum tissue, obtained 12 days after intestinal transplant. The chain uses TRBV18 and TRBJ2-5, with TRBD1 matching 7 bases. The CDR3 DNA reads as TGTGCCAGCTCACCCTTAGACAGGGAAGGTCAAGAGACCCAGTACTTC. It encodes CASSPLDREGQETQYF.